This entry describes one T cell receptor (beta chain). It has no known antigen specificity. The record has no base qualities; no much larger clone is one base away. The data derive from a study of control samples from healthy donors and cancer patients (dated by TCRdb to the early 2020s). Preparation of the library involved the immunoSEQ multiplex PCR assay. The source is immuneACCESS, and TCRdb retained only in-frame sequences with V and J called. Part of the clones is not carried over; for the studies checked, unresolved V genes explain less than half of this, and the remainder is unexplained. The table for this sample lists 150,000 or so clones; 93% of them were counted only once. In total, the top ten clones hold around 5.4% of the sample. The sample taken for sequencing was blood. The clonotype was recovered from a man between 18 and 29 years old in good health.

The CDR3 loop reads CASRDRPGGEEKLFF. The sequenced DNA is TGTGCCAGTAGGGACAGGCCGGGTGGGGAAGAAAAACTGTTTTTT. The sequence joins TRBV19 to TRBJ1-4, with 7 bases matching TRBD1. The germline V gene (reference sequence) supplies CDR1 LNHDA and CDR2 SQIVND. Ends trimmed: V by 6 bases, J by 8 bases; bases unmatched to a gene: 12. The CDR3 numbers 15 residues from cysteine through phenylalanine. Only the CDR3 DNA is retained, 45 bases long and in frame from the first base. When the CDR3 is completed using the reference TRBV19 and TRBJ1-4 genes on either side, the full variable domain is DGGITQSPKYLFRKEGQNVTLSCEQNLNHDAMYWYRQDPGQGLRLIYYSQIVNDFQKGDIAEGYSVSREKKESFPLTVTSAQKNPTAFYLCASRDRPGGEEKLFFGSGTQLSVL.